One and the same sample provided the 9 T cell receptor beta chains below, sequenced in a study of T-cell memory formation after mild COVID-19. Via MiXCR, TCRdb re-called the 5' RACE reads, giving one row per CDR3 protein. Of about 210,000 distinct CDR3 sequences listed, 8% to 11% are singletons. The sample taken for sequencing was PBMCs or a T cell subset sorted from them (not recorded which). The source of these receptors is a man aged 18 to 35 who had mild COVID-19 (a few samples of this study predate the infection). Cell type and time point are not known.

This clonotype was counted at least ten times. The rearrangement links TRBV7-6 to TRBJ1-6, with D tentatively TRBD1 (5 bases). The V gene's germline CDR1 is SGHVS and CDR2 FNYEAQ. The CDR3 has 14 residues. V dropped 5 bases and J dropped 10 bases, with 15 bases sitting between them. In DNA form, the CDR3 reads TGTGCCAGCAGCCCACAGGCTCGGGGGTCACCCCTCCACTTT. Its protein is CASSPQARGSPLHF. The full variable domain, its missing parts supplied by reference TRBV7-6 and TRBJ1-6, is GAGVSQSPRYKVTKRGQDVALRCDPISGHVSLYWYRQALGQGPEFLTYFNYEAQQDKSGLPNDRFSAERPEGSISTLTIQRTEQRDSAMYRCASSPQARGSPLHFGNGTRLTVT.

The V gene is TRBV5-5, the J gene TRBJ2-7; TRBD2 matches at 8 bases. In germline, CDR1 is SGHKS, CDR2 YYEKEE (reference sequence). V gave up 3 bases and J gave up 1 base; unmatched junction bases: 6. The CDR3 consists of 15 residues. The CDR3 loop reads CASSSGGQISYEQYF. The CDR3 coding sequence is TGTGCCAGCAGCTCGGGGGGGCAAATTTCCTACGAGCAGTACTTC.

The chain couples TRBV7-3 to TRBJ2-3; 8 bases line up with TRBD1. Germline V lookup: CDR1 SGHTA, CDR2 FQGTGA. CDR3 length: 13 residues. Losses at the gene ends were 5 bases for V and 5 bases for J; bases not matched to a gene: 3. The CDR3 sequence: CASSRTGIDTQYF. CDR3 coding DNA: TGTGCCAGCAGCAGGACAGGGATAGATACGCAGTATTTT.

The chain combines TRBV11-2 with TRBJ1-3; D gene ambiguous. CDR1 and CDR2 from the germline V gene are SGHAT and FQNNGV. V was shortened by 5 bases and J by 0 bases, with 5 bases between the two germline ends. This CDR3 is built from 13 residues. CDR3 bases: TGTGCCAGCAGCCCCCCCTCTGGAAACACCATATATTTT. Its translation: CASSPPSGNTIYF.

In DNA form, the CDR3 reads TGTGCCAGCAGACCCCCTTGGGGGATAGATGGCTACACCTTC. Its protein is CASRPPWGIDGYTF. The J gene is TRBJ1-2, the V gene TRBV6-5; a possible D gene is TRBD1 (5 bases). Germline V gene lookup returns CDR1 MNHEY and CDR2 SVGAGI. This CDR3 has 14 residues. Between the trimmed V and J ends, which lost 6 bases and 6 bases, there was a span of 17 bases.

The rearrangement joins TRBV6-6 to TRBJ2-7, with 7 bases lining up with TRBD1. Germline loops: CDR1 MNHNY, CDR2 SVGAGI (reference sequence). V dropped 6 bases and J dropped 1; count of bases not matched to a gene: 6. The CDR3 is 14 residues long. In nucleotides, the CDR3 is TGTGCCAGCAGACTTCCGGGACAGTCCTACGAGCAGTACTTC. This encodes CASRLPGQSYEQYF.

The rearrangement uses TRBV5-1 and TRBJ1-6; D not resolved. Germline V gives CDR1 SGHRS, CDR2 YFSETQ. The V gene lost 2 bases and the J gene lost 3 bases, with 15 bases spanning the gap. This CDR3 spans 17 amino acids. The CDR3 loop is CASSLRVDAGYNSPLHF. In DNA form, the CDR3 reads TGCGCCAGCAGCTTAAGGGTCGATGCCGGCTATAATTCACCCCTCCACTTT.

This clonotype has more than one count but fewer than ten. The gene calls are TRBV7-2 and TRBJ1-1, with D perhaps TRBD1 (6 bases). The V gene's germline CDR1 is SGHTA and CDR2 FQGNSA. The CDR3 contains 13 residues. V lost 7 bases, J lost 4 bases, and 13 bases lay in between. The CDR3 region is CASKWGASTEAFF. CDR3 bases: TGTGCCAGCAAGTGGGGGGCAAGCACTGAAGCTTTCTTT.

This clonotype was seen repeatedly, ten times or more. This chain uses TRBV7-2 with TRBJ2-5; D remains ambiguous. Per the germline V gene, CDR1 is SGHTA and CDR2 is FQGNSA. The CDR3 consists of 14 residues. Deletions cut 5 bases from V and 4 bases from J, with 14 bases between. CDR3: CASSRDFFGETQYF. The CDR3 nucleotides are TGTGCCAGCAGCCGAGACTTCTTTGGAGAGACCCAGTACTTC.